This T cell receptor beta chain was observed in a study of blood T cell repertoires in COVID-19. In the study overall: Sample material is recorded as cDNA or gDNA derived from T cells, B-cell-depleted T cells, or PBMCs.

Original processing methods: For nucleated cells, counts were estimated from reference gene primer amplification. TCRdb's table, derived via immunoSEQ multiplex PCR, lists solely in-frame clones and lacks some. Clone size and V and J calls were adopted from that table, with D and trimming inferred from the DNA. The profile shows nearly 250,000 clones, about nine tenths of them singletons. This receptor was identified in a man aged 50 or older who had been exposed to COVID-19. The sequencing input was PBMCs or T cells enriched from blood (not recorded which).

The CDR3 DNA is TGCGCCAGCAGCCAAGATGTTACTTGGACAGGGGACCAGCCCCAGCATTTT. Residues: CASSQDVTWTGDQPQHF. V usage is TRBV4-1 and J usage is TRBJ1-5, with TRBD1 matching 9 bases. CDR1 and CDR2 (germline): MGHRA, YSYEKL. This CDR3 is built from 17 residues. V lost 0 bases to trimming and J lost 7 bases; unmatched junction nucleotides: 10.